Below, one T cell receptor beta chain is given with its context. What it binds is not known. This entry belongs to a study of T-cell reconstitution after alpha-beta-depleted transplantation in children. Study-level findings and limits: Surviving recipient T cells and thymic progenitors produced the high day-60 TCRbeta diversity seen in some patients. T cells produced anew were the main source of T-cell counts and diversity one year after transplant. Reportedly, alpha-beta T cells present about two months post-transplant originated from several hundred expanded clones of graft origin.

In germline, CDR1 is SGHRS, CDR2 YFSETQ. The trim removed 4 bases at V and 4 bases at J, leaving 6 bases unmatched. This CDR3 has 14 amino acids. As it was prepared, the TCRbeta library received unique molecular identifiers. TCRdb processed the PCR reads anew with MiXCR; each CDR3 protein has one entry. The table includes 900,000 or so distinct CDR3 sequences, approximately 15% detected once. Source: PBMCs, mostly from graft donor cells, taken 360 days after TCRalphabeta/CD19-depleted stem cell transplant. This TCR was sampled from a male patient younger than 18 who had a stem cell transplant for acute lymphoblastic leukemia, so the T cells may come from the graft donor. This sequence joins TRBV5-1 and TRBJ2-7; 9 bases match TRBD2. Here the CDR3 DNA reads TGCGCCAGCAGCCACCTGCGGGAGGGGTACGAGCAGTACTTC. Translating it yields CASSHLREGYEQYF.